A selection of T cell receptor beta chains follows, all from one sample in a study of shared clonotypes between healthy human individuals. The repertoire was sequenced with immunoSEQ multiplex PCR; TCRdb's copy has only in-frame clones and lacks some. The table shows roughly 320,000 clones, with around 86% occurring only once. The source material was memory CD8+ T cells sorted from blood. Source of these receptors: a man aged 18 to 29 in good health. Each CDR3 is given with its conserved first and last residue. D genes are given only for firm matches. Expanded clones get a size class; other rows say once, few or many, or leave the size out.

v_call	clone_size	d_call	j_call	cdr3_aa	cdr3_nt
TRBV30	NA	NA	TRBJ2-1	CAWDEYRGGYNEQFF	TGTGCCTGGGATGAGTACAGGGGGGGGTACAATGAGCAGTTCTTC
TRBV6-5	NA	TRBD1	TRBJ1-2	CASSYLPGQGKYGYTF	TGTGCCAGCAGTTACCTCCCGGGACAGGGGAAGTATGGCTACACCTTC
TRBV6-1	NA	NA	TRBJ1-5	CASSDYAGNQPQHF	TGTGCCAGCAGTGATTACGCGGGCAATCAGCCCCAGCATTTT
TRBV30	once	NA	TRBJ2-7	CAWRMGGAHEQYF	TGTGCCTGGAGGATGGGGGGCGCTCACGAGCAGTACTTC
TRBV9	NA	TRBD1	TRBJ1-5	CASSVGTGGQPQHF	TGTGCCAGCAGCGTCGGGACAGGGGGTCAGCCCCAGCATTTT
TRBV11-2	NA	TRBD1	TRBJ2-2	CASSSLIAWTGGRGGELFF	TGTGCCAGCAGCTCCCTCATCGCGTGGACAGGGGGCAGGGGCGGGGAGCTGTTTTTT
TRBV15	NA	TRBD1	TRBJ2-7	CATSSIRDRRTYEQYF	TGTGCCACCAGCAGCATCCGGGACAGGCGAACCTACGAGCAGTACTTC
TRBV4-1	NA	NA	TRBJ2-3	CASSQVSTDTQYF	TGCGCCAGCAGCCAAGTCAGCACAGATACGCAGTATTTT
TRBV9	NA	TRBD2	TRBJ2-2	CASSVVAGGPNGELFF	TGTGCCAGCAGCGTTGTAGCGGGGGGGCCAAACGGGGAGCTGTTTTTT
TRBV21-1	once	NA	TRBJ2-7	CASSAGGGSYEQYF	TGTGCCAGCAGCGCGGGCGGCGGCTCCTACGAGCAGTACTTC
TRBV6-5	NA	TRBD1	TRBJ1-2	CASNPTGVNYGYTF	TGTGCCAGCAATCCGACAGGGGTCAACTATGGCTACACCTTC
TRBV28	NA	NA	TRBJ2-7	CASSSQVQEYEQYF	TGTGCCAGCAGTTCACAGGTTCAGGAGTACGAGCAGTACTTC
TRBV4-1	NA	TRBD2	TRBJ2-1	CASSFGTSGTYEQFF	TGCGCCAGCAGCTTCGGGACTAGCGGGACGTATGAGCAGTTCTTC
TRBV7-7	NA	NA	TRBJ2-6	CASSFRVRMNSGANVLTF	TGTGCTAGCAGCTTTCGGGTCAGGATGAACTCTGGGGCCAACGTCCTGACTTTC
TRBV19	NA	TRBD1	TRBJ2-7	CASRHSNRGTYEQYF	TGTGCCAGTAGGCATTCTAACAGGGGAACTTACGAGCAGTACTTC
TRBV6-1	NA	NA	TRBJ2-1	CASNGEGAGYNEQFF	TGTGCCAGCAATGGGGAGGGGGCAGGGTACAATGAGCAGTTCTTC
TRBV4-3	NA	TRBD2	TRBJ2-1	CASSQGLASSYNEQFF	TGCGCCAGCAGCCAGGGACTAGCGTCGTCCTACAATGAGCAGTTCTTC
TRBV7-9	NA	NA	TRBJ2-3	CASSLPAGGITDTQYF	TGTGCCAGCAGCTTACCGGCCGGGGGTATCACAGATACGCAGTATTTT
TRBV10-2	NA	TRBD1	TRBJ2-7	CASSPSGTGTYEQYF	TGCGCCAGCAGTCCATCCGGGACAGGGACCTACGAGCAGTACTTC
TRBV5-1	NA	NA	TRBJ2-2	CASSPETGELFF	TGCGCCAGCAGCCCAGAGACCGGGGAGCTGTTTTTT
TRBV5-4	once	NA	TRBJ1-2	CASSPTRGSYGYTF	TGTGCCAGCAGCCCCACCAGGGGAAGCTATGGCTACACCTTC
TRBV6-5	few	NA	TRBJ2-5	CASSYAGLQETQYF	TGTGCCAGCAGTTATGCGGGGCTCCAAGAGACCCAGTACTTC
TRBV27	NA	NA	TRBJ2-7	CASSLSGPRPYEQYF	TGTGCCAGCAGTTTATCGGGACCTCGGCCCTACGAGCAGTACTTC
TRBV7-9	NA	NA	TRBJ2-1	CASSFGWALRDEQFF	TGTGCCAGCAGCTTCGGCTGGGCCCTACGGGATGAGCAGTTCTTC
TRBV7-9	NA	NA	TRBJ1-6	CASSSWDYNSPLHF	TGTGCCAGCAGCTCCTGGGACTATAATTCACCCCTCCACTTT
TRBV7-6	once	NA	TRBJ2-2	CASARKMTGELFF	TGTGCCAGCGCAAGGAAGATGACCGGGGAGCTGTTTTTT
TRBV7-9	NA	NA	TRBJ2-2	CAAIVATGELFF	TGTGCCGCTATAGTGGCCACCGGGGAGCTGTTTTTT
TRBV7-9	NA	TRBD1	TRBJ1-2	CASSLEFGTVSSNYGYTF	TGTGCCAGCAGCTTAGAATTCGGGACAGTCAGTTCTAACTATGGCTACACCTTC
TRBV10-3	once	NA	TRBJ2-7	CAISLQGASFYEQYF	TGTGCCATCAGTTTACAGGGCGCCTCCTTCTACGAGCAGTACTTC
TRBV4-3	NA	NA	TRBJ2-3	CASSQVEGPNTQYF	TGCGCCAGCAGCCAAGTGGAGGGCCCAAATACGCAGTATTTT
TRBV29-1	NA	NA	TRBJ2-7	CSVEEGVSYEQYF	TGCAGCGTTGAAGAGGGTGTATCCTACGAGCAGTACTTC
TRBV28	NA	TRBD1	TRBJ2-3	CASSSDRDVLGTDTQYF	TGTGCCAGCAGTTCGGACAGGGATGTGCTTGGCACAGATACGCAGTATTTT
TRBV4-1	NA	TRBD1	TRBJ1-1	CASSQAGGDTEAFF	TGCGCCAGCAGCCAAGCAGGGGGGGACACTGAAGCTTTCTTT
TRBV5-1	NA	NA	TRBJ1-2	CASSLVGSYGYTF	TGCGCCAGCAGCTTGGTCGGATCCTATGGCTACACCTTC
TRBV7-9	NA	TRBD2	TRBJ2-3	CASSLDPGGIDTQYF	TGTGCCAGCAGCCTGGATCCGGGAGGTATAGATACGCAGTATTTT
TRBV27	NA	NA	TRBJ2-7	CASSLSKRGSYEQYF	TGTGCCAGCAGTTTATCGAAACGGGGCTCCTACGAGCAGTACTTC
TRBV15	NA	NA	TRBJ1-2	CATSLTENYGYTF	TGTGCCACCAGCCTTACAGAGAACTATGGCTACACCTTC
TRBV4-3	NA	TRBD2	TRBJ2-1	CASSQGTSGRREQFF	TGCGCCAGCAGCCAAGGGACTAGCGGGAGGAGAGAGCAGTTCTTC
TRBV5-1	NA	NA	TRBJ1-1	CASSLELGTEAFF	TGCGCCAGCAGCTTGGAGTTGGGCACTGAAGCTTTCTTT
TRBV4-3	NA	NA	TRBJ2-1	CASSQEGGGYNEQFF	TGCGCCAGCAGCCAAGAGGGAGGAGGATACAATGAGCAGTTCTTC
TRBV18	NA	NA	TRBJ1-1	CASSTLLRDSEAFF	TGTGCCAGCTCAACCCTGTTGAGGGATAGTGAAGCTTTCTTT
TRBV7-6	NA	TRBD2	TRBJ2-1	CASSFGRGGVRDEQFF	TGTGCCAGCAGCTTCGGTCGGGGAGGGGTTAGGGATGAGCAGTTCTTC
TRBV5-1	NA	NA	TRBJ1-2	CASSLGGTYGYTF	TGCGCCAGCAGCTTGGGAGGGACCTATGGCTACACCTTC
TRBV6-5	NA	NA	TRBJ1-1	CASRQRGNTEAFF	TGTGCCAGCAGGCAGAGGGGGAACACTGAAGCTTTCTTT
TRBV7-9	NA	TRBD1	TRBJ2-7	CASSSGAGTGHYEQYF	TGTGCCAGCAGCTCAGGGGCCGGGACAGGTCACTACGAGCAGTACTTC
TRBV4-1	NA	TRBD2	TRBJ2-1	CASSQGAAGDLYNEQFF	TGCGCCAGCAGCCAAGGCGCCGCGGGGGATCTTTACAATGAGCAGTTCTTC
TRBV5-4	NA	NA	TRBJ2-1	CASSLGPTRGPGNEQFF	TGTGCCAGCAGCTTGGGACCGACAAGAGGCCCGGGCAATGAGCAGTTCTTC
TRBV28	NA	TRBD1	TRBJ2-3	CASSLGQGDSDTQYF	TGTGCCAGCAGTTTGGGACAGGGGGACTCAGATACGCAGTATTTT
TRBV7-6	NA	NA	TRBJ2-1	CASSLVTWNEQFF	TGTGCCAGCAGCTTAGTGACATGGAATGAGCAGTTCTTC
TRBV11-2	NA	NA	TRBJ2-7	CASSPTSPYEQYF	TGTGCCAGCAGCCCCACGTCCCCCTACGAGCAGTACTTC
TRBV4-1	NA	TRBD2	TRBJ2-5	CASSQGLAGAPSVETQYF	TGCGCCAGCAGCCAAGGGCTAGCGGGAGCCCCCTCGGTAGAGACCCAGTACTTC